The 20 T cell receptor beta chains listed next were all sequenced from one sample in a study of T cells in Graves' hyperthyroidism and ophthalmopathy (dated by TCRdb to between 2018 and 2021). Receptor libraries were prepared by multiplex PCR. Reads for this sample came from an Illumina HiSeq 2000. The TCR beta CDR3 regions were amplified from the RNA transcripts. The TCR CDR3 was subjected to a first round of RT-PCR using the HTBI primer set and the Qiagen OneStep RT-PCR kit. TCRdb handled the public reads itself, with Q25 trimming in fastp and clone calling in MiXCR, and kept productive beta chains. Each CDR3 protein appears once, grouped with its most common genes and DNA. Recorded for this sample are about 300,000 distinct CDR3 sequences; around 19% of them occurred a single time. The top ten hold about 35% of the sample. The sample was blood. These receptors were collected from a man in his fifties with Graves' ophthalmopathy.

With regard to this clonotype: At one of its ends the junction is not consistent with the germline gene, which may arise from a read error. The V and J genes are TRBV7-7 and TRBJ2-5; 12 bases agree with TRBD1. This CDR3 has 15 residues. Per the germline V gene, CDR1 is SSHAT and CDR2 is FNYEAQ (reference sequence). CDR3 DNA: TGTGCTAGCAGCTCACGGGACAGGGGGCCCGAGACCCAGTACTTC. Amino acids: CASSSRDRGPETQYF.

This clonotype has only a few counts. This chain uses TRBV6-5 with TRBJ2-7; TRBD1 matches at 10 bases. Trimming cost V 3 bases and J 1 base; bases outside gene matches: 3. Germline lookup yields CDR1 MNHEY and CDR2 SVGAGI. The CDR3 totals 15 residues. The CDR3 loop reads CASSYADRGSYEQYF. The CDR3 DNA is TGTGCCAGCAGTTATGCGGACAGGGGGTCCTACGAGCAGTACTTC.

The V call is TRBV6-5, the J call TRBJ1-4; 7 bases match TRBD1. V lost 4 bases, J lost 6 bases, and 11 bases stayed unmatched. The CDR3 covers 16 residues. Germline V gives CDR1 MNHEY, CDR2 SVGAGI. The CDR3 loop reads CASSSMTGKVDEKLFF. In DNA form, the CDR3 reads TGTGCCAGCAGTTCTATGACAGGGAAAGTCGATGAAAAACTGTTTTTT.

The V gene is TRBV6-1, the J gene TRBJ2-3; tentatively, D is TRBD2 (5 bases). In germline, CDR1 is MNHNS, CDR2 SASEGT. V was trimmed by 1 base and J by 6 bases, leaving 8 bases between them. This CDR3 is built from 13 residues. CDR3 residues: CASSEVVADTQYF. For the CDR3, the DNA is TGTGCCAGCAGTGAAGTCGTAGCGGATACGCAGTATTTT.

V is TRBV15 and J is TRBJ2-1; D possibly corresponds to TRBD2 (5 bases). Germline assignment: CDR1 LNHNV and CDR2 YYDKDF (reference sequence). Trimming left V 0 bases short and J 8 bases short, with 17 bases between. This CDR3 is 16 amino acids long. The CDR3 spells CATSRDGRAEIDEQFF. As DNA, the CDR3 is TGTGCCACCAGCAGAGATGGGCGAGCGGAGATCGATGAGCAGTTCTTC.

This clonotype was seen ten or more times. The chain joins TRBV6-1 to TRBJ2-1, with D perhaps TRBD1 (6 bases). Germline-derived CDR1 and CDR2 are MNHNS and SASEGT. This CDR3 contains 16 residues. The V and J ends lost 5 bases and 5 bases respectively, with 19 bases between them. This CDR3 reads CASSYFIGRGNNEQFF. CDR3 coding DNA: TGTGCCAGCAGTTACTTTATCGGCAGGGGTAACAATGAGCAGTTCTTC.

V is TRBV10-2 and J is TRBJ2-7; D is undetermined. Germline CDR1 reads WSHSY; CDR2 reads SAAADI. V was pared by 1 base and J by 5 bases, with 6 bases between. The CDR3 extends over 12 amino acids. The CDR3 sequence: CASSEYFDEQYF. The CDR3 region has the DNA TGCGCCAGCAGTGAGTACTTTGACGAGCAGTACTTC.

This clonotype was counted a single time. A read error may be the cause here, since a much bigger clone is one base away. CDR3 in amino acids: CSATRPGNEQFF. CDR3 coding DNA: TGCAGTGCTACACGACCGGGGAACGAGCAGTTCTTC. J is TRBJ2-1 and V is TRBV20-1, with TRBD2 as a possible D gene (5 bases). Trimming took off 4 bases at V and 10 bases at J, with 14 bases between the two ends. The CDR3 sequence is 12 residues long. The germline gives CDR1 DFQATT, CDR2 SNEGSKA (reference sequence).

This clonotype was observed many times. V is TRBV11-2 and J is TRBJ2-7, with D possibly TRBD2 on 6 matching bases. Germline V gives CDR1 SGHAT, CDR2 FQNNGV. V lost 9 bases to trimming and J lost 2 bases, with 14 bases between them. The CDR3 covers 13 residues. In nucleotides, the CDR3 is TGTGCCAGTAGACTAGTTCTTGCCTACGAGCAGTACTTC. The encoded protein is CASRLVLAYEQYF.

This clonotype was picked up a small number of times. The chain links TRBV13 to TRBJ2-7; 9 positions match TRBD2. Losses at the gene ends were 1 base for V and 6 bases for J; bases not matched to a gene: 4. Germline V gives CDR1 PRHDT, CDR2 FYEKMQ (reference sequence). This CDR3 region has 14 residues. The CDR3 nucleotides read TGTGCCAGCAGCTTAGCAGCGGGAGGACGCGAGCAGTACTTC. Protein product: CASSLAAGGREQYF. Looking up the rest from reference TRBV13 and TRBJ2-7 gives the full variable domain: AAGVIQSPRHLIKEKRETATLKCYPIPRHDTVYWYQQGPGQDPQFLISFYEKMQSDKGSIPDRFSAQQFSDYHSELNMSSLELGDSALYFCASSLAAGGREQYFGPGTRLTVT.

This clonotype came up a few times. This sequence joins TRBV9 and TRBJ1-1, with 7 bases that match TRBD1. Germline V gives CDR1 SGDLS, CDR2 YYNGEE. V shed 4 bases and J 1 base; nucleotides not matched to a gene: 7. The CDR3 extends over 15 amino acids. The CDR3 is CASSPQTGRNTEAFF. The CDR3 DNA reads TGTGCCAGCAGCCCCCAGACAGGGAGGAACACTGAAGCTTTCTTT. The full variable domain, completed using reference TRBV9 and TRBJ1-1, is DSGVTQTPKHLITATGQRVTLRCSPRSGDLSVYWYQQSLDQGLQFLIQYYNGEERAKGNILERFSAQQFPDLHSELNLSSLELGDSALYFCASSPQTGRNTEAFFGQGTRLTVV.

This clonotype was counted ten times or more. The CDR3 DNA reads as TGTGCCAGCACTATCGACAGGGGGGGCACAGATACGCAGTATTTT. Translation gives CASTIDRGGTDTQYF. This chain links TRBV12-3 or TRBV12-4 with TRBJ2-3; 9 nucleotides match TRBD1. Losses at the gene ends were 7 bases for V and 1 base for J; bases not matched to a gene: 6. This CDR3 is 15 amino acids long.

In this sample, this clonotype turned up a few times. The genes are TRBV20-1 and TRBJ2-1, with 10 bases fitting TRBD1. The CDR3 loop spans 12 amino acids. The junction had 5 bases not matched to a gene; V was cut back by 5 bases and J by 10 bases. In germline, CDR1 is DFQATT, CDR2 SNEGSKA (reference sequence). CDR3 DNA: TGCAGTGCTCGACAGGGGGCGGAGGAGCAGTTCTTC. Translating it yields CSARQGAEEQFF.

The V gene is TRBV19, the J gene TRBJ2-7; D call uncertain. The germline V gene has CDR1 LNHDA and CDR2 SQIVND (reference sequence). Trimming left V 3 bases short and J 6 bases short, with 12 bases between. The CDR3 consists of 13 residues. CDR3 sequence: CASSMGLLGEQYF. Written as DNA, the CDR3 is TGTGCCAGTAGTATGGGCCTGCTAGGCGAGCAGTACTTC.

Many counts were recorded for this clonotype. The rearrangement uses TRBV10-3 and TRBJ2-2; D ambiguous. CDR3 size: 16 residues. The germline CDR1 and CDR2 sequences are ENHRY and SYGVKD. The V gene lost 2 bases and the J gene lost 0 bases, with 10 bases spanning the gap. The DNA of the CDR3 is TGTGCCATCAGTGAGCGAGGCGGACCGAACACCGGGGAGCTGTTTTTT. Protein product: CAISERGGPNTGELFF.

This clonotype was picked up a small number of times. Here the CDR3 DNA reads TGTGCCAGCAGTGCTCTAGCGGGAAACCGATACAATGAGCAGTTCTTC. Protein product: CASSALAGNRYNEQFF. The genes are TRBV28 and TRBJ2-1; TRBD2 matches 9 bases. The germline gives CDR1 MDHEN, CDR2 SYDVKM. Trimming cost V 5 bases and J 4 bases; bases outside gene matches: 9. The length of the CDR3 is 16 residues. Combining the CDR3 with reference TRBV28 and TRBJ2-1 gives the whole variable domain DVKVTQSSRYLVKRTGEKVFLECVQDMDHENMFWYRQDPGLGLRLIYFSYDVKMKEKGDIPEGYSVSREKKERFSLILESASTNQTSMYLCASSALAGNRYNEQFFGPGTRLTVL.

This clonotype was observed at least ten times. The rearrangement links TRBV6-6 to TRBJ2-1; TRBD2 matches 14 bases. The CDR3 totals 17 residues. With 3 bases clipped from V and 8 bases from J, the junction kept 9 bases outside the gene matches. Looked up from germline, CDR1 is MNHNY and CDR2 is SVGAGI (reference sequence). The DNA of the CDR3 is TGTGCCAGCAGTTATGAACCCGGGACTAGCGGGAGTGATGAGCAGTTCTTC. Amino acid sequence: CASSYEPGTSGSDEQFF.

Ten or more counts support this clonotype. V gene TRBV3-1 combines with J gene TRBJ2-7; no firm D call. This CDR3 spans 15 amino acids. V gave up 0 bases and J gave up 0 bases, with 9 bases separating them. Germline CDR1 LGHDT, CDR2 YNNKEL (reference sequence). The CDR3 protein is CASSQERFSSYEQYF. The CDR3 coding sequence is TGTGCCAGCAGCCAAGAGCGTTTTAGCTCCTACGAGCAGTACTTC.

The chain joins TRBV10-3 to TRBJ1-1, with D perhaps matching TRBD1 (5 bases). The V end lost 4 bases, the J end lost 1 base, and 16 bases lay between the germline ends. Germline V lookup: CDR1 ENHRY, CDR2 SYGVKD. The CDR3 is 16 residues long. CDR3 coding DNA: TGTGCCATCAGTGTGAGGCAGGGTCAGGGGAACACTGAAGCTTTCTTT. This encodes CAISVRQGQGNTEAFF.

This clonotype was picked up many times. This chain uses TRBV7-2 with TRBJ1-5; perhaps TRBD1 as D (5 bases). V lost 4 bases and J 6 bases, leaving 13 bases between the germline ends. Germline CDR1 reads SGHTA; CDR2 reads FQGNSA. This CDR3 contains 14 residues. The DNA of the CDR3 is TGTGCCAGCAGCTCCGGGGACTTGGGTCAGCCCCAGCATTTT. Translating gives CASSSGDLGQPQHF. Full variable domain (remainder filled in from reference TRBV7-2 and TRBJ1-5): GAGVSQSPSNKVTEKGKDVELRCDPISGHTALYWYRQSLGQGLEFLIYFQGNSAPDKSGLPSDRFSAERTGGSVSTLTIQRTQQEDSAVYLCASSSGDLGQPQHFGDGTRLSIL.